This T cell receptor (beta chain) emerged from a study of blood T cell repertoires in COVID-19. The CDR3 totals 12 residues. Trimming took off 5 bases at V and 6 bases at J, with 11 bases between the two ends. The V gene's germline CDR1 is PRHDT and CDR2 FYEKMQ (reference sequence). Clones were sequenced by immunoSEQ multiplex PCR, and TCRdb holds only the in-frame ones, with some missing. The sample holds 300,000 to 400,000 clones, about 87% seen once. The chain combines TRBV13 with TRBJ2-7; D might be TRBD2 (7 bases). Sample: peripheral blood. The sequence was collected from a woman aged 50 to 60 with COVID-19, enrolled during active disease. CDR3 sequence (DNA): TGTGCCAGCAGCACAAGGGGGGGCGAGCAGTACTTC. Amino acids: CASSTRGGEQYF.